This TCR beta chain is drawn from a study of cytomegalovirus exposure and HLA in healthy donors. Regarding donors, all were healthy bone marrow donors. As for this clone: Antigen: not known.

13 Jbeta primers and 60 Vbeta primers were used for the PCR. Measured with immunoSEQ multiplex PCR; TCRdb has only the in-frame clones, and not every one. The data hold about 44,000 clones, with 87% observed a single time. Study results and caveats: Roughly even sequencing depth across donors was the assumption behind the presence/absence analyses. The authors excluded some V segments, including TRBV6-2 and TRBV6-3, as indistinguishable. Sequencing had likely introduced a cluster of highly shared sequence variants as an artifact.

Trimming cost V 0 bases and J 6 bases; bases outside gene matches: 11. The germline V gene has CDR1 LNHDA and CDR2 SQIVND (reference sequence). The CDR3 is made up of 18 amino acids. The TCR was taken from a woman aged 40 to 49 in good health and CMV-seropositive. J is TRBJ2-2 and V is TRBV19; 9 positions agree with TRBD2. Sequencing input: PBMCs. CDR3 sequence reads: CASSIDLGGRALSGELFF. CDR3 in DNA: TGTGCCAGTAGTATAGATCTGGGCGGGAGGGCCCTCTCCGGGGAGCTGTTTTTT.